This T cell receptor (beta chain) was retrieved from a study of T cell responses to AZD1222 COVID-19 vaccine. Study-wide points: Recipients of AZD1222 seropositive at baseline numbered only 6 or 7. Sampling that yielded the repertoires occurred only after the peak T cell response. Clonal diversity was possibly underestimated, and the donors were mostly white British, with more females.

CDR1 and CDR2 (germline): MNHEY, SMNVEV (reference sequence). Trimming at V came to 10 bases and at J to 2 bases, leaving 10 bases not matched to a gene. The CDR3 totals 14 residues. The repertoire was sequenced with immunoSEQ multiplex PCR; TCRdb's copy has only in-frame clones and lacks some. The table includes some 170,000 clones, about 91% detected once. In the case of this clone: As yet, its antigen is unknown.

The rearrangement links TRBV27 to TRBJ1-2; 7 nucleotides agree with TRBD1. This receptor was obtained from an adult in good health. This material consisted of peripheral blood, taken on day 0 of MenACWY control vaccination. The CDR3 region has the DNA TGTGCCACCTCACCAGGGGGGCGCAACTATGGCTACACCTTC. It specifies CATSPGGRNYGYTF.